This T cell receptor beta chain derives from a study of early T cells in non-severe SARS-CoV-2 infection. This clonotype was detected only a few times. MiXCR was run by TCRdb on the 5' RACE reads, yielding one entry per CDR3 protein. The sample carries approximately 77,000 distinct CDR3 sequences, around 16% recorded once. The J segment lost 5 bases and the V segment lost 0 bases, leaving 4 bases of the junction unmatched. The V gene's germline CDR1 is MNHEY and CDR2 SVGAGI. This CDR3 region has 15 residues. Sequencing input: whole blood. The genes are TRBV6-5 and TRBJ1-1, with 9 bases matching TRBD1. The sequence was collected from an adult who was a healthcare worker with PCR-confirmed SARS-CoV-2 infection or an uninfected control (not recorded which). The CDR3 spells CASSYSYRGPTEAFF. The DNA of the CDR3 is TGTGCCAGCAGTTACTCATACAGGGGGCCTACTGAAGCTTTCTTT.